Each of the 4 T cell receptor beta chains below was sequenced from the same sample in a study of control samples from healthy donors and cancer patients. TCRdb's table, derived via immunoSEQ multiplex PCR, lists solely in-frame clones and lacks some. The table has approximately 99,000 clones, about 80% seen once; the top ten hold approximately 6.7%. Sequencing input: blood. All receptors derive from a young man in good health.

The rearrangement links TRBV6-5 to TRBJ2-3, with D uncertain. The CDR3 contains 14 residues. Germline assignment: CDR1 MNHEY and CDR2 SVGAGI. V dropped 2 bases and J dropped 2 bases, with 8 bases sitting between them. CDR3 sequence: CASSYSRSTDTQYF. The CDR3 DNA sequence: TGTGCCAGCAGTTACAGTCGCTCCACAGATACGCAGTATTTT.

This rearrangement joins TRBV20-1 to TRBJ2-3; no firm D call. Trimming removed 1 base from V and 5 bases from J, with 4 bases in between. Per germline, CDR1 DFQATT and CDR2 SNEGSKA (reference sequence). This CDR3 spans 11 amino acids. The CDR3 reads CSARGIDTQYF. The CDR3 nucleotides read TGCAGTGCTAGAGGCATAGATACGCAGTATTTT.

This clone was counted a few times. The chain combines TRBV28 with TRBJ1-5; maybe TRBD1 (5 bases). V lost 7 bases and J lost 4, with 11 bases in between. The germline V gene has CDR1 MDHEN and CDR2 SYDVKM. This CDR3 comprises 13 residues. CDR3 nucleotides: TGTGCCAGCAAGGGACGGAAGAATCAGCCCCAGCATTTT. Encoded protein: CASKGRKNQPQHF.

CDR3 in amino acids: CASSYTSGGANEQFF. In DNA form, the CDR3 reads TGTGCCAGCAGTTATACCAGCGGGGGGGCTAATGAGCAGTTCTTC. The chain recombines TRBV6-2 or TRBV6-3 with TRBJ2-1, with 10 bases aligning to TRBD2. Germline V gives CDR1 MNHEY, CDR2 SVGEGT. The CDR3 sequence is 15 residues long. V shed 3 bases and J 7 bases; nucleotides not matched to a gene: 6.